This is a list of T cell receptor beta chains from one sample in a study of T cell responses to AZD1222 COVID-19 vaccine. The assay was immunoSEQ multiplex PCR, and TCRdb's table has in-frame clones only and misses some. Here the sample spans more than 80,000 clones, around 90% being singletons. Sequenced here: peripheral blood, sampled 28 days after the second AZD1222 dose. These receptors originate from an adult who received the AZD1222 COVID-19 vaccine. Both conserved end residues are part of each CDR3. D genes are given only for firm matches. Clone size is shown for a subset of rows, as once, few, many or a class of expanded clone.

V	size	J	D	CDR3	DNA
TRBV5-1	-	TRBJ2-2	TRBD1	CASRRTGGTGELFF	TGCGCCAGCAGGCGGACAGGGGGCACCGGGGAGCTGTTTTTT
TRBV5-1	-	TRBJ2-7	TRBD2	CASSYTSGGVYEQYF	TGCGCCAGCAGCTATACTAGCGGGGGGGTCTACGAGCAGTACTTC
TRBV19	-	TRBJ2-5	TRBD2	CASSIGASGRQETQYF	TGTGCCAGTAGTATAGGGGCTAGCGGGAGACAAGAGACCCAGTACTTC
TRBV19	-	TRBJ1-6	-	CASSAQGSYNSPLHF	TGTGCCAGTAGTGCTCAGGGGTCGTATAATTCACCCCTCCACTTT
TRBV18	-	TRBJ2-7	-	CASSPAGLLYEQYF	TGTGCCAGCTCACCAGCCGGTTTACTATACGAGCAGTACTTC
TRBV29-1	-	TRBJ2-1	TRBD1	CSVEGFGMGVDRSSYNEQFF	TGCAGCGTTGAGGGGTTCGGGATGGGTGTGGACAGGAGCTCCTACAATGAGCAGTTCTTC
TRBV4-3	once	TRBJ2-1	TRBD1	CASSQDPSGTGAYDEQFF	TGCGCCAGCAGCCAAGACCCGTCCGGGACAGGGGCTTACGATGAGCAGTTCTTC
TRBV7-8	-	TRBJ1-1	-	CASSPSPQGNTEAFF	TGTGCCAGCAGCCCCTCGCCTCAGGGGAACACTGAAGCTTTCTTT
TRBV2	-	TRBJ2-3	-	CASSALGERTDTQYF	TGTGCCAGCAGTGCCCTTGGCGAAAGGACAGATACGCAGTATTTT
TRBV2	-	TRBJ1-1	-	CATKRGNTEAFF	TGTGCCACCAAGAGAGGGAACACTGAAGCTTTCTTT
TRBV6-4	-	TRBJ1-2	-	CASSDWGVGYGYTF	TGTGCCAGCAGTGACTGGGGGGTAGGCTATGGCTACACCTTC
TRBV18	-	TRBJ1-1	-	CASSSDPGPGTEAFF	TGTGCCAGCTCATCCGATCCGGGCCCGGGAACTGAAGCTTTCTTT
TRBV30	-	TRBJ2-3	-	CAWSIGGDTQYF	TGTGCCTGGAGTATCGGGGGAGATACGCAGTATTTT
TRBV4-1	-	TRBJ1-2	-	CASSPSDRVYGYGYTF	TGCGCCAGCAGCCCTTCCGACCGGGTGTACGGCTATGGCTACACCTTC
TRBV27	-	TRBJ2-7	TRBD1	CASSYRGVSWSSYEQYF	TGTGCCAGCAGTTACAGGGGCGTTTCCTGGAGCTCCTACGAGCAGTACTTC
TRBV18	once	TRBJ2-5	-	CASSPGSMPGGLSQETQYF	TGTGCCAGCTCACCAGGATCTATGCCGGGCGGCTTGAGCCAAGAGACCCAGTACTTC
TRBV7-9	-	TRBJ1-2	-	CASSPGHMANYGYTF	TGTGCCAGCAGTCCCGGACATATGGCTAACTATGGCTACACCTTC
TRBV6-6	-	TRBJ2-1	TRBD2	CASSASRLAGGYEQFF	TGTGCCAGCAGCGCGTCGCGACTAGCGGGGGGGTATGAGCAGTTCTTC
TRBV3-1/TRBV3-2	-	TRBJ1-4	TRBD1	CASSHYRGTNEKLFF	TGTGCCAGCAGCCACTACAGGGGCACTAATGAAAAACTGTTTTTT
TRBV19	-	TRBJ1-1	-	CATQSGGYTEAFF	TGTGCCACCCAAAGTGGGGGGTATACTGAAGCTTTCTTT
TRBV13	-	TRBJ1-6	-	CASSLGRGVSPLHF	TGTGCCAGCAGCTTAGGTCGCGGGGTTTCACCCCTCCACTTT
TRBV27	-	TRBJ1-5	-	CASSYTGNQPQHF	TGTGCCAGCAGTTATACAGGCAATCAGCCCCAGCATTTT
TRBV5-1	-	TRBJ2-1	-	CASSLALGRRSYNEQFF	TGCGCCAGCAGCTTGGCCCTGGGCCGCCGCTCCTACAATGAGCAGTTCTTC
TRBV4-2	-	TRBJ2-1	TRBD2	CASSQDAGGPYNEQFF	TGTGCCAGCAGCCAAGATGCGGGGGGGCCCTACAATGAGCAGTTCTTC
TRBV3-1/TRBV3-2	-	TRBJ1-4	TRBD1	CASSQTGVGEKLFF	TGTGCCAGCAGCCAGACAGGGGTTGGTGAAAAACTGTTTTTT
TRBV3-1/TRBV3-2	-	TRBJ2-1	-	CASSCCSDNEQFF	TGTGCCAGCAGCTGTTGCAGTGACAATGAGCAGTTCTTC
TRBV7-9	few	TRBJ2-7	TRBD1	CASSYPGQGYYEQYF	TGTGCCAGCAGCTACCCGGGACAGGGGTATTACGAGCAGTACTTC
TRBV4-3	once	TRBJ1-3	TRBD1	CASTSGRGPGNTIYF	TGCGCCAGCACATCTGGGAGGGGGCCGGGAAACACCATATATTTT
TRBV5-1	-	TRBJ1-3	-	CASSLQGRNGNTIYF	TGCGCCAGCAGCTTACAGGGTCGGAATGGAAACACCATATATTTT
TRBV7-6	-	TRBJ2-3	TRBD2	CASSPSGGPRTDTQYF	TGTGCCAGCAGCCCGAGCGGGGGGCCGCGCACAGATACGCAGTATTTT
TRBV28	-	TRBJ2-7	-	CASSLGGLQPILEQYF	TGTGCCAGCAGTTTAGGGGGTTTACAACCAATCCTCGAGCAGTACTTC
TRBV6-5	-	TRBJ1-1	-	CRAGWMTEAFF	TGCCGGGCGGGGTGGATGACTGAAGCTTTCTTT
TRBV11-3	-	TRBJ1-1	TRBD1	CASSFRQGLSTEAFF	TGTGCCAGCAGCTTCCGACAGGGGTTGTCGACTGAAGCTTTCTTT
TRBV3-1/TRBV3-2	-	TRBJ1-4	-	CASSQGRGGEKLFF	TGTGCCAGCAGCCAAGGGAGGGGCGGGGAAAAACTGTTTTTT
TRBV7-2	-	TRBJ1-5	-	CASSFSGGSNQPQHF	TGTGCCAGCAGCTTTTCGGGCGGGAGCAATCAGCCCCAGCATTTT
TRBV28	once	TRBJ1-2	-	CASNKQAPGGGYTF	TGTGCCAGCAACAAACAGGCTCCCGGTGGTGGCTACACCTTC
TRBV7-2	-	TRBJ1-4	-	CASSSSYNEKLFF	TGTGCCAGCAGCTCCTCTTATAATGAAAAACTGTTTTTT
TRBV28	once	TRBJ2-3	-	CASSPGGGTQYF	TGTGCCAGCAGCCCTGGAGGGGGTACGCAGTATTTT
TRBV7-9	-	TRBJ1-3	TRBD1	CASSPTPGQSSGNTIYF	TGTGCCAGCAGCCCAACCCCGGGACAGAGCTCTGGAAACACCATATATTTT
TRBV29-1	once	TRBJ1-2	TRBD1	CSVGGTGGYGYTF	TGCAGCGTTGGAGGGACAGGGGGTTATGGCTACACCTTC
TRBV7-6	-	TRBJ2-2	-	CASSGEGGPGTGELFF	TGTGCCAGCAGCGGCGAGGGGGGGCCAGGGACCGGGGAGCTGTTTTTT
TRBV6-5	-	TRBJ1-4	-	CASSAGWSNEKLFF	TGTGCCAGCAGCGCGGGTTGGTCTAATGAAAAACTGTTTTTT
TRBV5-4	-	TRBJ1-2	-	CASSLQDNLARGYTF	TGTGCCAGCAGCTTACAGGACAATTTGGCCCGTGGCTACACCTTC
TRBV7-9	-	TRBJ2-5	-	CASSLAWAYQETQYF	TGTGCCAGCAGCTTAGCGTGGGCGTATCAAGAGACCCAGTACTTC
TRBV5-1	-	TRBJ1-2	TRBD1	CASSLDTGDYGYTF	TGCGCCAGCAGCTTGGATACAGGGGACTATGGCTACACCTTC
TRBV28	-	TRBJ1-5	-	CASSLYAGVSNQPQHF	TGTGCCAGCAGTTTATATGCAGGGGTCAGCAATCAGCCCCAGCATTTT
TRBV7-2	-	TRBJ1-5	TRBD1	CASSGGGKDQPQHF	TGTGCCAGCAGCGGAGGGGGCAAAGATCAGCCCCAGCATTTT
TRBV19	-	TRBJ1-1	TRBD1	CASILRGQGAGTEAFF	TGTGCCAGTATCCTGAGGGGACAGGGGGCTGGCACTGAAGCTTTCTTT
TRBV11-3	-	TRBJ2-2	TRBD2	CASSSRSGGGNTGELFF	TGTGCCAGCAGCTCTAGGAGTGGCGGGGGGAACACCGGGGAGCTGTTTTTT
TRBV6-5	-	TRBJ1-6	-	CASSRRQDNSPLHF	TGTGCCAGCAGTCGACGACAGGATAATTCACCCCTCCACTTT
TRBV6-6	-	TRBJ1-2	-	CASSSRIDGYTF	TGTGCCAGCAGTTCCCGGATAGATGGCTACACCTTC
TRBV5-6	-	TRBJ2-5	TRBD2	CASSSRGAGGRETQYF	TGTGCCAGCAGCTCCCGAGGTGCGGGGGGGAGGGAGACCCAGTACTTC
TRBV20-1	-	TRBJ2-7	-	CSASLDSLAYEQYF	TGCAGTGCTAGTTTGGACTCCCTCGCCTACGAGCAGTACTTC
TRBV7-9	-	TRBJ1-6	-	CASSPLSGGSPLHF	TGTGCCAGCAGCCCCCTTTCTGGGGGTTCACCCCTCCACTTT